The present TCR beta chain was sequenced within a study of OX40 agonist ivuxolimab in advanced cancers. This clone was recorded once. There are 17 residues in the CDR3. V shed 1 base and J 11 bases; nucleotides not matched to a gene: 14. CDR1 is MGHRA and CDR2 is YSYEKL in the germline V gene. Profiling relied on immunoSEQ multiplex PCR, and the TCRdb table lists in-frame clones only, not all of them. The sample shows tens of thousands of clones, roughly 91% of them seen only once. This chain links TRBV4-1 with TRBJ2-1, with TRBD2 identical over 10 bases. This specimen consisted of CD4+ or CD8+ T cells sorted from blood, obtained in a trial of the OX40 agonist ivuxolimab. This clonotype was sampled from an adult with an advanced solid tumor such as melanoma, head and neck, liver or kidney cancer. The CDR3 region has the DNA TGCGCCAGCAGCCAAGGCGCATTAGCGGGGGGATCGGAGAAGCAGTTCTTC. Its protein is CASSQGALAGGSEKQFF.